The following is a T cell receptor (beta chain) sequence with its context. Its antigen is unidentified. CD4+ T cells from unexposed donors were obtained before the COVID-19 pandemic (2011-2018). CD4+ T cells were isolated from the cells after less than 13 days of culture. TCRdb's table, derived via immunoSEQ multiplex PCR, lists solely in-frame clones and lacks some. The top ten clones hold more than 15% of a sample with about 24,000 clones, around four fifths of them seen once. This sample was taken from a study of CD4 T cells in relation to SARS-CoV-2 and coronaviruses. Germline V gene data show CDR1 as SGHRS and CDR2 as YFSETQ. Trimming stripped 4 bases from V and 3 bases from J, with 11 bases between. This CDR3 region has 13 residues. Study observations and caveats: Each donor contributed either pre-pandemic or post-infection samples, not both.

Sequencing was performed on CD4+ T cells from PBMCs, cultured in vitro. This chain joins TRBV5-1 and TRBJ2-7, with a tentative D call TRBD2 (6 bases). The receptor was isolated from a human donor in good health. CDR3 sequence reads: CASSAGRHYEQYF. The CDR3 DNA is TGCGCCAGCAGCGCGGGACGACACTACGAGCAGTACTTC.